A selection of T cell receptor beta chains follows, all from one sample in a study of blood T cells in healthy people across ages. One entry per CDR3 protein, called by TCRdb with MiXCR from the 5' RACE reads. This sample carries around 1,500,000 distinct CDR3 sequences, roughly 45% of them seen once, and the ten largest clones take less than 8%. Sequencing input: blood. These receptors all stem from a woman aged 18-29 years in good health. CDR3s include the opening cysteine and the closing phenylalanine or tryptophan. The D gene is left open where the match is weak. The size of a clone is reported for some rows only, either as once, few or many, or as a class for expanded clones.

TRBJ2-7 | TRBD2 | NA | TRBV10-3 | CAIRGAIAGGYPYEQYF | TGTGCCATCAGGGGAGCTATAGCGGGAGGGTACCCCTACGAGCAGTACTTC
TRBJ2-7 | TRBD1 | many | TRBV29-1 | CSVVGQGVYEQYF | TGCAGCGTTGTTGGGCAGGGGGTATACGAGCAGTACTTC
TRBJ1-4 | NA | few | TRBV5-1 | CASSEQGGTNEKLFF | TGCGCCAGCAGCGAACAGGGTGGAACTAATGAAAAACTGTTTTTT
TRBJ2-7 | NA | few | TRBV11-2 | CASSFFDSSYEQYF | TGTGCCAGCAGCTTCTTCGACAGTTCCTACGAGCAGTACTTC
TRBJ2-7 | TRBD1 | few | TRBV27 | CASSPPGQDAYEQYF | TGTGCCAGCAGTCCCCCGGGACAGGACGCCTACGAGCAGTACTTC
TRBJ2-7 | TRBD1 | NA | TRBV9 | CASSEGTGHEQYF | TGTGCCAGCAGCGAAGGGACAGGACACGAGCAGTACTTC
TRBJ2-7 | TRBD1 | NA | TRBV11-2 | CASSLRQGSTYEQYF | TGTGCCAGCAGCTTAAGACAGGGATCAACCTACGAGCAGTACTTC
TRBJ2-1 | NA | few | TRBV12-3/TRBV12-4 | CASRRGTSGEQFF | TGTGCCAGCAGGAGGGGCACTAGTGGTGAGCAGTTCTTC
TRBJ2-7 | TRBD2 | few | TRBV7-6 | CASRPLPGLVSEQYF | TGTGCCAGCAGACCACTGCCGGGACTAGTATCCGAGCAGTACTTC
TRBJ2-5 | NA | few | TRBV24-1 | CATSGAHQETQYF | TGTGCCACCAGTGGTGCCCACCAAGAGACCCAGTACTTC
TRBJ1-2 | TRBD1 | NA | TRBV27 | CASTARVGQVFLYGYTF | TGTGCCAGCACCGCGAGGGTGGGACAGGTCTTCCTTTATGGCTACACCTTC
TRBJ1-2 | TRBD1 | NA | TRBV28 | CASSLWPDRGPLYGCTF | TGTGCCAGCAGTTTATGGCCCGACAGGGGGCCCCTATATGGCTGCACCTTC
TRBJ2-6 | NA | NA | TRBV7-2 | CAGSFNLGGANVQTF | TGTGCCGGCAGCTTCAACCTGGGGGGGGCCAACGTCCAGACTTTC
TRBJ1-5 | TRBD1 | NA | TRBV11-2 | CASRGRGRRQPQHF | TGTGCCAGCAGGGGCAGGGGGCGCAGACAGCCCCAGCATTTT
TRBJ1-4 | NA | NA | TRBV5-1 | CASSFGGTNNEKLFF | TGCGCCAGCAGCTTCGGCGGGACAAATAATGAAAAACTGTTTTTT
TRBJ1-5 | NA | NA | TRBV24-1 | CATSDRGEGQPQHF | TGTGCCACCAGTGACAGGGGAGAGGGTCAGCCCCAGCATTTT
TRBJ1-5 | TRBD1 | few | TRBV28 | CASSIGTGGSRQPQHF | TGTGCCAGCAGCATCGGGACAGGGGGATCGAGACAGCCCCAGCATTTT
TRBJ2-1 | TRBD2 | NA | TRBV5-4 | CASSAASGNEQFF | TGTGCCAGCAGCGCCGCTAGCGGGAATGAGCAGTTCTTC
TRBJ2-5 | TRBD2 | once | TRBV5-1 | CASRLARTQETQYF | TGCGCCAGCAGACTAGCGAGGACTCAAGAGACCCAGTACTTC
TRBJ1-2 | TRBD1 | few | TRBV27 | CASSFRTGRGYTF | TGTGCCAGCAGTTTCCGGACAGGGAGAGGCTACACCTTC
TRBJ1-5 | NA | NA | TRBV27 | CASGPGLGNQPQHF | TGTGCCAGCGGCCCCGGGTTGGGCAATCAGCCCCAGCATTTT
TRBJ1-6 | NA | NA | TRBV10-3 | CADEGGLKDNSPLHF | TGTGCCGACGAGGGAGGGCTAAAGGATAATTCACCCCTCCACTTT
TRBJ2-7 | TRBD2 | NA | TRBV6-2/TRBV6-3 | CASSFDLTSGGTYEQYF | TGTGCCAGCAGTTTTGACTTGACTAGCGGGGGTACCTACGAGCAGTACTTC
TRBJ2-2 | NA | NA | TRBV6-2/TRBV6-3 | CASTRLGGWTGELFF | TGTGCCAGCACCCGGCTGGGGGGATGGACCGGGGAGCTGTTTTTT
TRBJ2-7 | NA | NA | TRBV5-1 | CAVSLDGEQYF | TGCGCCGTCAGCTTGGACGGCGAGCAGTACTTC
TRBJ2-3 | NA | NA | TRBV2 | CASSDSSATDTQYF | TGTGCCAGCAGTGATTCTAGCGCCACAGATACGCAGTATTTT
TRBJ1-2 | TRBD1 | NA | TRBV27 | CASSLSRWGQEYYGYTF | TGTGCCAGCAGTTTATCTCGGTGGGGACAGGAATACTATGGCTACACCTTC
TRBJ2-5 | NA | NA | TRBV15 | CATSSQAVRETQYF | TGTGCCACCAGCAGTCAAGCGGTTCGGGAGACCCAGTACTTC
TRBJ1-5 | TRBD1 | NA | TRBV12-3/TRBV12-4 | CASSPGQGNQPQRF | TGTGCCAGCAGTCCAGGACAGGGGAACCAGCCCCAGCGTTTT
TRBJ2-1 | TRBD2 | NA | TRBV4-1 | CASSQEWRASGLYNEQFF | TGCGCCAGCAGCCAAGAATGGAGGGCTAGCGGGTTATACAATGAGCAGTTCTTC
TRBJ1-1 | TRBD1 | NA | TRBV5-8 | CASSLKGADTEAFF | TGTGCCAGCAGCTTGAAGGGGGCCGACACTGAAGCTTTCTTT
TRBJ2-2 | NA | NA | TRBV7-8 | CASSIHRAGELFF | TGTGCCAGCAGCATCCACAGGGCCGGGGAGCTGTTTTTT
TRBJ2-3 | NA | NA | TRBV5-1 | CASSLLVAESTDTQYF | TGCGCCAGCAGCTTGTTGGTAGCGGAGAGCACAGATACGCAGTATTTT
TRBJ1-2 | NA | NA | TRBV5-1 | CASSQPGRPDGYTF | TGCGCCAGCAGCCAACCGGGCCGACCGGATGGCTACACCTTC
TRBJ1-2 | NA | NA | TRBV6-5 | CASRDQGGANYGHTF | TGTGCCAGCAGGGATCAGGGAGGAGCTAACTATGGCCACACCTTC
TRBJ1-3 | TRBD1 | few | TRBV20-1 | CSARDVQGASSGNTIYF | TGCAGTGCTAGAGATGTTCAGGGGGCTAGTTCTGGAAACACCATATATTTT
TRBJ2-7 | NA | NA | TRBV2 | CASRLEGSGYEQYF | TGTGCCAGCAGGCTTGAGGGTAGTGGCTACGAGCAGTACTTC
TRBJ1-5 | TRBD1 | NA | TRBV20-1 | CSARDRGRGLGQPQHF | TGCAGTGCTAGAGATCGGGGCAGGGGGCTTGGTCAACCCCAGCATTTT
TRBJ1-2 | NA | NA | TRBV3-1 | CASSQEGERIYGYTF | TGTGCCAGCAGCCAAGAGGGGGAAAGGATTTATGGCTACACCTTC
TRBJ2-1 | NA | NA | TRBV30 | CVWTYSYNEQFF | TGTGTCTGGACGTACTCCTACAATGAGCAGTTCTTC
TRBJ2-1 | TRBD2 | NA | TRBV28 | CASSPPTSGAYNEQFF | TGTGCCAGCAGTCCTCCGACTAGCGGAGCTTACAATGAGCAGTTCTTC
TRBJ1-1 | NA | few | TRBV5-1 | CASNGRGGKEPSSTEAFF | TGCGCCAGCAATGGCAGGGGAGGAAAAGAACCGAGTTCCACTGAAGCTTTCTTT
TRBJ2-3 | TRBD1 | NA | TRBV29-1 | CSVSSWTGRDTQYF | TGCAGCGTGTCCTCCTGGACAGGGAGAGATACGCAGTATTTT
TRBJ2-1 | NA | NA | TRBV4-1 | CASSPTAVYNEQFF | TGCGCCAGCAGCCCCACGGCCGTATACAATGAGCAGTTCTTC
TRBJ2-2 | TRBD1 | NA | TRBV4-1 | CASSQGTRSGTGGTGELFF | TGCGCCAGCAGCCAAGGAACTCGCTCCGGGACAGGAGGCACCGGGGAGCTGTTTTTT
TRBJ1-1 | NA | NA | TRBV5-1 | CASSKQGGGRTEAFF | TGCGCCAGCAGCAAACAAGGGGGGGGGCGGACTGAAGCTTTCTTT
TRBJ2-3 | TRBD2 | once | TRBV2 | CASIRIRLGNTSATDTQYF | TGTGCCAGCATTAGAATCCGGCTAGGGAATACTAGCGCCACAGATACGCAGTATTTT
TRBJ2-7 | NA | NA | TRBV6-5 | CASSRQEYEQYF | TGTGCCAGCAGCCGACAGGAGTACGAGCAGTACTTC
TRBJ2-1 | TRBD2 | few | TRBV4-1 | CASSQEYGGVYNEQFF | TGCGCCAGCAGCCAAGAATACGGGGGGGTCTACAATGAGCAGTTCTTC
TRBJ2-7 | TRBD1 | NA | TRBV7-2 | CASSLSGTGYNEQYF | TGTGCCAGCAGCTTATCCGGGACAGGGTACAATGAGCAGTACTTC
TRBJ2-1 | TRBD2 | few | TRBV7-2 | CASRGSIGTSGRGQFF | TGTGCCAGCAGGGGTTCGATTGGGACTAGCGGGAGGGGGCAGTTCTTC
TRBJ2-3 | NA | few | TRBV3-1 | CASSQQRGGNTQYF | TGTGCCAGCAGCCAACAAAGGGGGGGGAATACGCAGTATTTT
TRBJ2-7 | NA | few | TRBV4-1 | CASSQGQDYYEQYF | TGCGCCAGCAGCCAAGGGCAGGATTACTACGAGCAGTACTTC
TRBJ1-4 | TRBD1 | NA | TRBV20-1 | CSARGGQGLFF | TGCAGTGCTAGAGGGGGACAGGGGCTGTTTTTT